This passage covers 20 T cell receptor beta chains from one sample sequenced in a study of identical twins. One entry per CDR3 protein, called by TCRdb with MiXCR from the 5' RACE reads. This sample has approximately 500,000 distinct CDR3 sequences; more than 20% occur once, and the top ten carry about 2.7%. The sample was also reused in another study, on T cells expressing NK-cell markers.

Sequences were obtained from CD4+ T cells sorted from blood. Receptors originate from a woman aged 18-29 years in good health.

V gene TRBV12-3 or TRBV12-4 combines with J gene TRBJ2-1; D call uncertain. The CDR3 has 15 residues. Trimming took 1 base from V and 0 from J, leaving 7 bases between them. The CDR3 DNA reads as TGTGCCAGCAGTTTAGACCGCCTCTCCTACAATGAGCAGTTCTTC. Translating it yields CASSLDRLSYNEQFF.

As DNA, the CDR3 is TGTGCCAGCAGCAGTCTGGAACAGCCCCAGCATTTT. Its protein product is CASSSLEQPQHF. V is TRBV5-6 and J is TRBJ1-5; no firm D call. With 4 bases removed from V and 7 bases from J, the gap between germline ends came to 9 bases. Germline lookup yields CDR1 SGHDT and CDR2 YYEEEE. The length of the CDR3 is 12 residues. Drawing the rest from reference TRBV5-6 and TRBJ1-5, the complete variable domain is DAGVTQSPTHLIKTRGQQVTLRCSPKSGHDTVSWYQQALGQGPQFIFQYYEEEERQRGNFPDRFSGHQFPNYSSELNVNALLLGDSALYLCASSSLEQPQHFGDGTRLSIL.

This clonotype was seen more than once but under ten times. CDR3 in amino acids: CASSTTWSEQFF. DNA of the CDR3: TGTGCCAGCAGTACTACGTGGAGTGAGCAGTTCTTC. This chain joins TRBV28 and TRBJ2-1; D not certain. Looked up from germline, CDR1 is MDHEN and CDR2 is SYDVKM. The CDR3 totals 12 residues. Trimming left V 5 bases short and J 9 bases short, with 11 bases between.

The gene calls are TRBV12-5 and TRBJ1-1; D is undetermined. Germline V gene sequence: CDR1 LGHNT, CDR2 FRNRAP. This CDR3 comprises 13 residues. The germline V and J ends were trimmed by 6 bases and 1 base, with 9 bases remaining between them. The CDR3 protein is CASGSGENTEAFF. For the CDR3, the DNA is TGTGCTAGTGGGTCTGGGGAGAACACTGAAGCTTTCTTT.

This clonotype was picked up a small number of times. The V call is TRBV5-6, the J call TRBJ1-2; no definite D call. CDR1 is SGHDT and CDR2 is YYEEEE in the germline V gene. V gave up 1 base and J gave up 1 base, with 8 bases separating them. The CDR3 has 14 amino acids. The CDR3 loop is CASSLNSINYGYTF. The CDR3 DNA reads as TGTGCCAGCAGCTTGAACAGCATTAACTATGGCTACACCTTC.

The chain couples TRBV11-2 to TRBJ2-5, with a possible D match to TRBD2 (5 bases). This CDR3 region has 16 residues. Trimming took off 4 bases at V and 5 bases at J, with 20 bases between the two ends. From germline, CDR1 is SGHAT and CDR2 FQNNGV. The CDR3 region has the DNA TGTGCCAGCAGCTCCTCTTGGGGTTTTCCGGGGGAGACCCAGTACTTC. This gives the protein CASSSSWGFPGETQYF.

This clonotype was seen only a few times. The chain has TRBV20-1 and TRBJ2-7; 10 nucleotides agree with TRBD2. Losses at the gene ends were 0 bases for V and 1 base for J; bases not matched to a gene: 3. This CDR3 is built from 15 residues. From germline, CDR1 is DFQATT and CDR2 SNEGSKA (reference sequence). The CDR3 region is CSARDLLAGSYEQYF. DNA of the CDR3: TGCAGTGCTAGAGACCTACTAGCGGGGTCCTACGAGCAGTACTTC.

The chain employs TRBV3-1 and TRBJ2-7; TRBD2 matches 7 bases. V lost 6 bases to trimming and J lost 5 bases; unmatched junction nucleotides: 13. Germline CDR1 reads LGHDT; CDR2 reads YNNKEL (reference sequence). The CDR3 length is 15 residues. In DNA, the CDR3 is TGTGCCAGCAGTCAAAGCGGGGACGTGCGTAACGAGCAGTACTTC. Protein: CASSQSGDVRNEQYF.

This chain joins TRBV7-2 and TRBJ1-1; D unresolved. The length of the CDR3 is 13 residues. CDR1 and CDR2 from the germline V gene are SGHTA and FQGNSA. V was trimmed by 10 bases and J by 5 bases, leaving 17 bases between them. The CDR3 protein is CATSVGLGTEAFF. Here the CDR3 DNA reads TGTGCCACCTCGGTTGGGCTGGGGACTGAAGCTTTCTTT.

This sequence joins TRBV20-1 and TRBJ2-2; maybe TRBD1 (6 bases). The CDR3 contains 13 residues. Germline-derived CDR1 and CDR2 are DFQATT and SNEGSKA (reference sequence). V gave up 6 bases and J gave up 8 bases, with 16 bases separating them. The CDR3 here is CSAMTGSGGELFF. Written as DNA, the CDR3 is TGCAGTGCCATGACAGGTTCGGGAGGGGAGCTGTTTTTT.

This clonotype has more than one count but fewer than ten. V is TRBV6-1 and J is TRBJ1-2, with D possibly TRBD1 on 6 matching bases. The CDR3 runs 13 residues. In germline, CDR1 is MNHNS, CDR2 SASEGT. V shed 6 bases and J shed 1 base, with 9 bases lying between them. CDR3 protein: CASRDSRNYGYTF. Here the CDR3 DNA reads TGTGCCAGCAGGGACAGCCGTAACTATGGCTACACCTTC.

The chain uses TRBV30 and TRBJ1-1; D possibly corresponds to TRBD1 (6 bases). V lost 0 bases and J lost 5, with 13 bases in between. Germline V gives CDR1 GTSNPN, CDR2 SVGIG (reference sequence). The CDR3 runs 14 residues. The CDR3: CAWSVRSGATEAFF. As DNA, the CDR3 is TGTGCCTGGAGTGTACGCTCGGGGGCGACTGAAGCTTTCTTT.

CDR3 residues: CASTLTVSGEQFF. The CDR3 bases are TGCGCCAGCACCCTGACGGTCAGCGGTGAGCAGTTCTTC. This chain links TRBV5-1 with TRBJ2-1; D is possibly TRBD2 (5 bases). The CDR3 loop spans 13 amino acids. Per the germline V gene, CDR1 is SGHRS and CDR2 is YFSETQ. Trimming took 6 bases from V and 9 from J, leaving 16 bases between them.

This sequence joins TRBV3-1 and TRBJ2-3, with TRBD2 identical over 10 bases. This CDR3 contains 17 residues. Germline V lookup: CDR1 LGHDT, CDR2 YNNKEL (reference sequence). With 0 bases clipped from V and 1 base from J, the junction kept 4 bases outside the gene matches. CDR3 sequence: CASSQDLLAGRTDTQYF. The CDR3 DNA reads as TGTGCCAGCAGCCAAGACCTACTAGCGGGGCGCACAGATACGCAGTATTTT.

This clonotype showed up just a few times. The chain recombines TRBV19 with TRBJ2-7; D is undetermined. CDR1 is LNHDA and CDR2 is SQIVND in the germline V gene (reference sequence). The germline V and J ends were trimmed by 4 bases and 2 bases, with 15 bases remaining between them. CDR3 size: 15 residues. CDR3 protein: CASSKETLGPYEQYF. As DNA, the CDR3 is TGTGCCAGTAGTAAGGAGACGCTCGGCCCCTACGAGCAGTACTTC.

The sample holds a few counts of this clonotype. V gene TRBV12-3 or TRBV12-4 combines with J gene TRBJ1-6; TRBD1 matches at 7 bases. The CDR3 is made up of 13 amino acids. V trimming: 8 bases; J trimming: 8 bases; junction bases outside the gene matches: 6. The CDR3 loop reads CASGLQGHSPLHF. The CDR3 region has the DNA TGTGCCAGCGGGTTACAGGGGCATTCACCCCTCCACTTT.

In this sample, this clonotype turned up a few times. The rearrangement uses TRBV6-2 or TRBV6-3 and TRBJ2-2, with 7 bases fitting TRBD2. The V segment lost 9 bases and the J segment 6 bases; nucleotides outside the gene matches: 7. Per germline, CDR1 MNHEY and CDR2 SVGEGT. This CDR3 contains 13 residues. The CDR3 nucleotides read TGTGCCAGTATAGGAGCGGGATCCGGGGAGCTGTTTTTT. Amino acids: CASIGAGSGELFF.

The sample holds a few counts of this clonotype. This chain connects TRBV3-1 to TRBJ2-3, with TRBD2 matching 9 bases. This CDR3 has 15 residues. With V trimmed by 4 bases and J by 9 bases, 11 bases remained unmatched. Germline CDR1 LGHDT, CDR2 YNNKEL (reference sequence). DNA for the CDR3: TGTGCCAGCAGCCTCGGAGCGGGGGGTCAGGACACGCAGTATTTT. This sequence encodes CASSLGAGGQDTQYF.

This clonotype has a count of ten or more. V usage is TRBV6-6 and J usage is TRBJ2-2; D not certain. CDR3 length: 13 amino acids. The germline gives CDR1 MNHNY, CDR2 SVGAGI (reference sequence). V lost 7 bases, J lost 1 base, and 7 bases lay in between. CDR3 sequence: CASKGGNTGELFF. CDR3 nucleotides: TGTGCCAGCAAGGGCGGGAACACCGGGGAGCTGTTTTTT.

The chain has TRBV6-2 or TRBV6-3 and TRBJ2-1; possibly TRBD1 or TRBD2 for D (6 bases each). The germline gives CDR1 MNHEY, CDR2 SVGEGT. The CDR3 has 16 residues. Trimming left V 2 bases short and J 6 bases short, with 17 bases between. CDR3 in amino acids: CASSYPEGGFGNEQFF. The CDR3 DNA follows: TGTGCCAGCAGTTACCCCGAGGGGGGTTTTGGCAATGAGCAGTTCTTC.